The rows below give T cell receptor beta chains drawn from one sample of a study of T cells in Graves' hyperthyroidism and ophthalmopathy. MiXCR, applied by TCRdb to the multiplex PCR reads, yields one record per CDR3 protein. The sample lists roughly 570,000 distinct CDR3 sequences; 46% were seen once. The sequenced sample was peripheral blood or thyroid tissue (not recorded which). The receptors stem from an adult woman with Graves' disease, either hyperthyroidism or ophthalmopathy (not recorded which). Each CDR3 is given with its conserved first and last residue. D genes are given only for firm matches. Only some rows state a clone size, as once, few, many or a class for expanded clones.

V	J	D	size	CDR3	DNA
TRBV29-1	TRBJ1-1	-	many	CSVRRAEAFF	TGCAGCGTTCGTAGGGCTGAAGCTTTCTTT
TRBV19	TRBJ2-2	-	many	CASHEGTPDLNTGELFF	TGTGCCAGCCACGAAGGCACACCGGACCTCAACACCGGGGAGCTGTTTTTT
TRBV7-2	TRBJ2-5	TRBD2	-	CASGGGGGNQETQYF	TGTGCCAGCGGCGGCGGGGGGGGGAACCAAGAGACCCAGTACTTC
TRBV5-1	TRBJ2-2	-	-	CASRTEGGTGELFF	TGCGCCAGCAGAACGGAGGGCGGAACCGGGGAGCTGTTTTTT
TRBV7-2	TRBJ2-5	-	-	CASSLGDQGFKEPQYF	TGTGCCAGCAGCTTAGGAGATCAGGGCTTCAAGGAGCCCCAGTACTTC
TRBV18	TRBJ1-4	TRBD1	-	CASSPRSGTGGKKLFF	TGTGCCAGCTCACCCCGGTCCGGGACAGGGGGCAAAAAACTGTTTTTT
TRBV7-9	TRBJ2-5	TRBD1	-	CASSPRQGGTQYF	TGTGCCAGCAGCCCTAGACAGGGGGGGACCCAGTACTTC
TRBV6-5	TRBJ2-7	-	many	CASRGPYEQYF	TGTGCCAGCAGAGGACCCTACGAGCAGTACTTC
TRBV20-1	TRBJ1-6	-	-	CSAITPGGNSPLHF	TGCAGTGCCATAACCCCAGGAGGGAATTCACCCCTCCACTTT
TRBV12-3/TRBV12-4	TRBJ1-1	-	few	CASSAGVTANTEAFF	TGTGCCAGCAGTGCGGGGGTAACAGCGAACACTGAAGCTTTCTTT
TRBV6-4	TRBJ1-1	-	-	CASGPPGTLVTEAFF	TGTGCCAGCGGCCCTCCCGGGACCTTGGTCACTGAAGCTTTCTTT
TRBV20-1	TRBJ1-3	-	many	CSATAGTPSGNTIYF	TGCAGTGCTACAGCCGGGACACCGTCTGGAAACACCATATATTTT
TRBV7-9	TRBJ2-7	TRBD2	-	CASSWTSGRVPLLPYF	TGTGCCAGCAGCTGGACTAGCGGGAGGGTCCCCCTTCTCCCGTACTTC
TRBV15	TRBJ2-7	-	-	CATSTNRGMTASYEQYF	TGTGCCACCAGCACCAACCGTGGGATGACCGCCTCCTACGAGCAGTACTTC
TRBV7-2	TRBJ1-5	-	-	CASSTQGDSNQPQHF	TGTGCCAGCAGCACACAGGGAGATAGCAATCAGCCCCAGCATTTT
TRBV10-2	TRBJ2-5	TRBD2	many	CASAHQAGVETQYF	TGCGCCTCAGCACACCAAGCGGGAGTAGAGACCCAGTACTTC
TRBV7-9	TRBJ1-1	TRBD1	many	CASSPTGQGMNTEAFF	TGTGCCAGCAGCCCAACCGGACAGGGGATGAACACTGAAGCTTTCTTT
TRBV6-1	TRBJ1-6	-	-	CASRTVGFDSPLHF	TGTGCCAGCAGGACAGTGGGGTTTGATTCACCCCTCCACTTT
TRBV4-1	TRBJ1-1	-	many	CASSQVQEPRAFF	TGCGCCAGCAGCCAAGTACAGGAGCCCCGAGCTTTCTTT
TRBV2	TRBJ2-7	TRBD2	many	CASTTSGRAEQYF	TGTGCCAGTACCACTAGCGGGAGGGCCGAGCAGTACTTC
TRBV20-1	TRBJ1-2	-	many	CSARGQGYGYTF	TGCAGTGCTAGAGGACAAGGCTATGGCTACACCTTC
TRBV10-3	TRBJ2-5	TRBD1	-	CAISEKGQGRGETQYF	TGTGCCATCAGTGAAAAGGGACAGGGGAGGGGCGAGACCCAGTACTTC
TRBV10-1	TRBJ1-3	-	few	CASSEFVGPSGNTIYF	TGCGCCAGCAGTGAGTTCGTCGGGCCCTCTGGAAACACCATATATTTT
TRBV7-2	TRBJ1-4	TRBD1	-	CASSLDGAGGTEKLFF	TGTGCCAGCAGCTTAGATGGGGCAGGGGGCACTGAAAAACTGTTTTTT
TRBV25-1	TRBJ1-2	-	-	CASYPNEANYGYTF	TGTGCCAGCTATCCTAACGAAGCTAACTATGGCTACACCTTC
TRBV29-1	TRBJ1-3	TRBD1	many	CSVMRTGGGNTIYF	TGCAGCGTAATGAGGACAGGGGGAGGAAACACCATATATTTT
TRBV25-1	TRBJ2-3	TRBD2	many	CASSEYGIAGSTDTQYF	TGTGCCAGCAGTGAATATGGGATAGCGGGAAGCACAGATACGCAGTATTTT
TRBV2	TRBJ2-5	TRBD2	-	CALRAGGRRETQYF	TGTGCCCTAAGGGCGGGAGGCCGCCGGGAGACCCAGTACTTC
TRBV7-3	TRBJ2-5	TRBD2	-	CASSRGGFGQPQYF	TGTGCCAGCAGCCGGGGGGGCTTCGGTCAGCCCCAGTACTTC
TRBV20-1	TRBJ1-4	TRBD1	once	CSARGGDSGEKLFF	TGCAGCGCTAGAGGTGGGGACAGCGGTGAAAAACTGTTTTTT
TRBV7-6	TRBJ2-5	-	-	CASSPESPTQYF	TGTGCCAGCAGTCCCGAATCCCCAACTCAGTACTTC
TRBV7-2	TRBJ1-6	TRBD1	many	CASSSATGVLLPPLHF	TGTGCCAGCAGCTCAGCAACAGGGGTCCTTCTTCCACCCCTCCACTTT
TRBV9	TRBJ2-2	TRBD2	many	CASSLRLALTGGTGELFF	TGTGCCAGCAGCTTGCGACTAGCGCTCACGGGGGGCACCGGGGAGCTGTTTTTT
TRBV10-2	TRBJ2-5	TRBD2	many	CASSETSGIEETQYF	TGCGCCAGCAGTGAGACTAGCGGGATAGAAGAGACCCAGTACTTC
TRBV19	TRBJ2-6	-	-	CASSIRDGAYVLTF	TGTGCCAGTAGTATAAGGGACGGAGCCTACGTCCTGACTTTC
TRBV10-3	TRBJ1-6	-	once	CAINGRGDSPLHF	TGTGCCATCAATGGACGGGGAGACTCACCCCTCCACTTT
TRBV2	TRBJ2-5	TRBD1	-	CASSETQTGSKYF	TGTGCCAGCAGCGAAACCCAGACAGGGAGCAAGTACTTC
TRBV11-2	TRBJ2-5	TRBD1	-	CASSSTGGGQPQYF	TGTGCCAGCAGCTCTACAGGGGGCGGTCAGCCCCAGTACTTC
TRBV15	TRBJ2-5	-	many	CATSRWDGSGTQYF	TGTGCCACCAGCAGGTGGGACGGCTCGGGGACCCAGTACTTC
TRBV5-1	TRBJ1-5	-	once	CASSQVPPGVRFQPQHF	TGCGCCAGCAGCCAAGTCCCCCCAGGGGTGAGGTTTCAGCCCCAGCATTTT
TRBV5-8	TRBJ2-7	TRBD2	many	CASGGPSGRRYEQYF	TGTGCCAGCGGCGGTCCAAGCGGGAGGCGCTACGAGCAGTACTTC
TRBV2	TRBJ1-6	-	-	CASSVNRQTNSPLHF	TGTGCCAGCAGTGTAAACAGGCAAACAAATTCACCCCTCCACTTT